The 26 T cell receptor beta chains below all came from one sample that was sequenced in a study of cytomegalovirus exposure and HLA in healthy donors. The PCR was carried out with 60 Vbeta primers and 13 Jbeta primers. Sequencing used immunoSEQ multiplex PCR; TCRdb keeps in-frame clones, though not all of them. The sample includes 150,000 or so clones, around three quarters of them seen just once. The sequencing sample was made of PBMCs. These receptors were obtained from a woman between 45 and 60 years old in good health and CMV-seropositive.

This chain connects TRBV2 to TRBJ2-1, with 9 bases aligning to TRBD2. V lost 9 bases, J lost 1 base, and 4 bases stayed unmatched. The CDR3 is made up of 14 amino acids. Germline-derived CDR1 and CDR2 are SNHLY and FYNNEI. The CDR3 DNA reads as TGTGCCAGTCAAAGCGGGAGGTCCTACAATGAGCAGTTCTTC. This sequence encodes CASQSGRSYNEQFF.

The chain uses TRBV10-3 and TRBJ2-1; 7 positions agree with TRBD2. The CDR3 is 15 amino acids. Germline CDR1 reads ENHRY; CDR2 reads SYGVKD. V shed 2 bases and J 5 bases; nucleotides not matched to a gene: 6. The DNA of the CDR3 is TGTGCCATCAGTGAGAGAGCGGGGACCGACAATGAGCAGTTCTTC. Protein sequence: CAISERAGTDNEQFF.

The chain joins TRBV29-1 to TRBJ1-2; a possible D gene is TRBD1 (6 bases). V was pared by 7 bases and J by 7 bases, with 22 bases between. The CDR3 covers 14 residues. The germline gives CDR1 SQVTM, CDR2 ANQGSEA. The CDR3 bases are TGCAGCGCTTACTTTGGGGACACGGAGGCTGGCTACACCTTC. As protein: CSAYFGDTEAGYTF.

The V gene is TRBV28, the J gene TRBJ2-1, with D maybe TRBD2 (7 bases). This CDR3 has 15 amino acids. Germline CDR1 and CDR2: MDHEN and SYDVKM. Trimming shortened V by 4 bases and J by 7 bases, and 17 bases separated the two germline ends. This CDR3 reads CASSSEGGGRNEQFF. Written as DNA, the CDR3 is TGTGCCAGCAGTTCGGAGGGGGGGGGCCGAAATGAGCAGTTCTTC.

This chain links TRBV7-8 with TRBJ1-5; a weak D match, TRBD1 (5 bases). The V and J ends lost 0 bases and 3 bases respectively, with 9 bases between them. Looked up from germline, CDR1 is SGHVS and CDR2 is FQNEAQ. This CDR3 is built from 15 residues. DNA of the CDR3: TGTGCCAGCAGCTTAGCGGCCGGACACAATCAGCCCCAGCATTTT. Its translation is CASSLAAGHNQPQHF.

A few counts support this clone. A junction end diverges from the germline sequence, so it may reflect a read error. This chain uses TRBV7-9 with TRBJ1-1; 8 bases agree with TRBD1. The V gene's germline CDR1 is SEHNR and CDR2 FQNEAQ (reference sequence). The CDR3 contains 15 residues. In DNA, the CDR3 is TGTTCCAGCAACAGTCACAGGGGGACGAACACTGAAGCTTTCTTT. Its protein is CSSNSHRGTNTEAFF.

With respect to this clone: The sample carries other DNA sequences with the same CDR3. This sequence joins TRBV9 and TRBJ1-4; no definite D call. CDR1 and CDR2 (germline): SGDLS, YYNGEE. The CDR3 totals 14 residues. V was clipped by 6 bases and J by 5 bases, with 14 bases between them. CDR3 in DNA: TGTGCCAGCAACGGCGGTTCGACCAATGAAAAACTGTTTTTT. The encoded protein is CASNGGSTNEKLFF. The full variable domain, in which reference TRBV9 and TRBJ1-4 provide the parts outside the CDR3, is DSGVTQTPKHLITATGQRVTLRCSPRSGDLSVYWYQQSLDQGLQFLIQYYNGEERAKGNILERFSAQQFPDLHSELNLSSLELGDSALYFCASNGGSTNEKLFFGSGTQLSVL.

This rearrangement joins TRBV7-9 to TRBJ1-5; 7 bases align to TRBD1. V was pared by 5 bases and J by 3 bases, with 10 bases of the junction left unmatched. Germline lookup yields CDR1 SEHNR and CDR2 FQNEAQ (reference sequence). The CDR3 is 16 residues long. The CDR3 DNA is TGTGCCAGCAGCCCAACGGGGACAGCTCTCAATCAGCCCCAGCATTTT. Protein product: CASSPTGTALNQPQHF. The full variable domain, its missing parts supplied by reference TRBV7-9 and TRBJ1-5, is DTGVSQNPRHKITKRGQNVTFRCDPISEHNRLYWYRQTLGQGPEFLTYFQNEAQLEKSRLLSDRFSAERPKGSFSTLEIQRTEQGDSAMYLCASSPTGTALNQPQHFGDGTRLSIL.

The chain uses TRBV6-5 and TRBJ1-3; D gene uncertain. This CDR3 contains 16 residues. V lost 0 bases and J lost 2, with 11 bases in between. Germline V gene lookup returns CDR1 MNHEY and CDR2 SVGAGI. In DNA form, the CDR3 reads TGTGCCAGCAGTTACTCCGGAGTCACCCCTGGAAACACCATATATTTT. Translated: CASSYSGVTPGNTIYF.

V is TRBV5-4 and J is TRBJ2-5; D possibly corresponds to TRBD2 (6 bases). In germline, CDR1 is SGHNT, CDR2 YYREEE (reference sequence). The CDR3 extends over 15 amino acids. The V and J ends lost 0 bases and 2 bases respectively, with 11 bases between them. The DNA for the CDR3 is TGTGCCAGCAGCTTGGGGGTAGCGGAGCAAGAGACCCAGTACTTC. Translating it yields CASSLGVAEQETQYF.

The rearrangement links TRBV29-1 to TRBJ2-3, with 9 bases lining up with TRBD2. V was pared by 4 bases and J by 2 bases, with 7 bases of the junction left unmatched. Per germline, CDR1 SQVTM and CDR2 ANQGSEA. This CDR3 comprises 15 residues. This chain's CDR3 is CSVGSAGGFTDTQYF. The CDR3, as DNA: TGCAGCGTTGGCTCAGCGGGGGGATTCACAGATACGCAGTATTTT.

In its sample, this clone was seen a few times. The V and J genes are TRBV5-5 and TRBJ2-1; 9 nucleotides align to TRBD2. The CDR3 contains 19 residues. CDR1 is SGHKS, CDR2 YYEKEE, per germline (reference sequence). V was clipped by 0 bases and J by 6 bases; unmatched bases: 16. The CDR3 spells CASSLAIGLARLKINEQFF. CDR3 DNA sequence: TGTGCCAGCAGCTTGGCCATTGGACTAGCGCGACTAAAAATCAATGAGCAGTTCTTC.

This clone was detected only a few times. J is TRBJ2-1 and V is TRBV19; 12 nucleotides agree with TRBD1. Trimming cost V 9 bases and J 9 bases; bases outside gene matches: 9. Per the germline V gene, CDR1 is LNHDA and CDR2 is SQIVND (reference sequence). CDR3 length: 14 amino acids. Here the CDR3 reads CASRRGTGGSEQFF. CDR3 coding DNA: TGTGCCAGCCGAAGGGGGACAGGGGGCTCTGAGCAGTTCTTC.

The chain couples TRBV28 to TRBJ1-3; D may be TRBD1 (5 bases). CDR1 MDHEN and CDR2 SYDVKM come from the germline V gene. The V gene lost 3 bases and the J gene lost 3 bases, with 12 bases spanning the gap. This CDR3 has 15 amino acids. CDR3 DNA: TGTGCCAGCAGTTTCCACGGGGGAGGTGGAAACACCATATATTTT. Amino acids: CASSFHGGGGNTIYF.

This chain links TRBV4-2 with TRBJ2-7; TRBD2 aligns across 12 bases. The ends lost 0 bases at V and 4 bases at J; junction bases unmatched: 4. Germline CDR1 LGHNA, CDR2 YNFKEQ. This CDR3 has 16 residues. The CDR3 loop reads CASSQDGLAGGYEQYF. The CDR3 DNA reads TGTGCCAGCAGCCAAGATGGGCTAGCGGGAGGGTACGAGCAGTACTTC.

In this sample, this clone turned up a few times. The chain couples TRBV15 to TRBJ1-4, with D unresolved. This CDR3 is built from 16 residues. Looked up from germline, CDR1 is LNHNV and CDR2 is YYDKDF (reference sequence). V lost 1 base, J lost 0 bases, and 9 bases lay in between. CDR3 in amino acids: CATSRVHGATNEKLFF. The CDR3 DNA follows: TGTGCCACCAGCAGAGTGCACGGAGCAACTAATGAAAAACTGTTTTTT.

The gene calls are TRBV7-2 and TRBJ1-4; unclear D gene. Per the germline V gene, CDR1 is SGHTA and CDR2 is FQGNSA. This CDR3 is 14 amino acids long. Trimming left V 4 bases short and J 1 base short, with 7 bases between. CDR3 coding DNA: TGTGCCAGCAGCTGGGGAGGAACTAATGAAAAACTGTTTTTT. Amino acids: CASSWGGTNEKLFF.

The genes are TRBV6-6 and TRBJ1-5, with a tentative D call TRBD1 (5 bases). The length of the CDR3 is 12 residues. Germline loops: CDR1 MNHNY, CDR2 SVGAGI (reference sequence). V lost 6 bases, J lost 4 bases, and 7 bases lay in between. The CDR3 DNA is TGTGCCAGCAGCTCAGGGAATCAGCCCCAGCATTTT. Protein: CASSSGNQPQHF.

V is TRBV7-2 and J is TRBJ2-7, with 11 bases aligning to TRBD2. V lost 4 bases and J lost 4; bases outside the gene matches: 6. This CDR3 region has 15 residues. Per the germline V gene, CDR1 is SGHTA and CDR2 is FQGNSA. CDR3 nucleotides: TGTGCCAGCAGCTCTTTAGCGGGGGGGCGTTACGAGCAGTACTTC. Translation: CASSSLAGGRYEQYF.

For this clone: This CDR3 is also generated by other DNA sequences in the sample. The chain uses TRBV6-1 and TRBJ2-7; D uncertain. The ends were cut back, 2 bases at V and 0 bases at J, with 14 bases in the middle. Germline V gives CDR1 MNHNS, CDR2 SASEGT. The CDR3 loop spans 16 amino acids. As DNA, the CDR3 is TGTGCCAGCAGTGAACTCCCCCCTAGTTTCTCCTACGAGCAGTACTTC. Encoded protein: CASSELPPSFSYEQYF.

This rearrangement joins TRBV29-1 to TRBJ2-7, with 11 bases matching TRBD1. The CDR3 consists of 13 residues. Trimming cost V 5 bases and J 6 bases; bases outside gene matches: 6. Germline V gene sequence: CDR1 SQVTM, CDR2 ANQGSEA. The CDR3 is CSVYGQGAGEQYF. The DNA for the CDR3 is TGCAGCGTTTATGGACAGGGGGCTGGCGAGCAGTACTTC.

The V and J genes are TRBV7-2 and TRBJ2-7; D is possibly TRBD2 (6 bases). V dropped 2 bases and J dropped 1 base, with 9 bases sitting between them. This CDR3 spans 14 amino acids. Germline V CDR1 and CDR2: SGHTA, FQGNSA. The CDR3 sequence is CASSLSGGSYEQYF. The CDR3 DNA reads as TGTGCCAGCAGCTTATCCGGGGGATCCTACGAGCAGTACTTC.

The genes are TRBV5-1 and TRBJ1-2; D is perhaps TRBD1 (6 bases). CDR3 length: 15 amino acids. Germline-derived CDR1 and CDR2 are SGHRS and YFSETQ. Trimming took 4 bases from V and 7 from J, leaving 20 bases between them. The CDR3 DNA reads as TGCGCCAGCAGCACTGGTCAGGCAGGGGTAATTGGCTACACCTTC. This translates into CASSTGQAGVIGYTF.

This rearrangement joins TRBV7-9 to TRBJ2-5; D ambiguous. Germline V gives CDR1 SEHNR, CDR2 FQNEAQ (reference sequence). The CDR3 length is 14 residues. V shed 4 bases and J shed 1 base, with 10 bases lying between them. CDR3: CASSSFRFQETQYF. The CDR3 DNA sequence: TGTGCCAGCAGCTCGTTCAGGTTCCAAGAGACCCAGTACTTC.

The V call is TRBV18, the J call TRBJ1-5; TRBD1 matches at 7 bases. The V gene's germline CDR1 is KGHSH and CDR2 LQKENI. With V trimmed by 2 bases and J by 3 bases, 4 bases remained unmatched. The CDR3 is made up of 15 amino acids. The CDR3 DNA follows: TGTGCCAGCTCACCAACAACAGGGGCCAATCAGCCCCAGCATTTT. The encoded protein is CASSPTTGANQPQHF.

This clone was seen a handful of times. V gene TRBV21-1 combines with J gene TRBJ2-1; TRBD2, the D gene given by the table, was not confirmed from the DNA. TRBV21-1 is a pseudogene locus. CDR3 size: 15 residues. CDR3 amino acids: CASIPLPGGNNEQFF. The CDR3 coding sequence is TGTGCCAGCATACCCCTTCCCGGCGGGAACAATGAGCAGTTCTTC.